The 23 T cell receptor beta chains reported below all come from one sample, sequenced in a study of early T cells in non-severe SARS-CoV-2 infection. TCRdb re-analysed the 5' RACE reads in MiXCR, keeping a single row per CDR3 protein. The sample lists 60,000 to 75,000 distinct CDR3 sequences, roughly 12% seen once, with around 1.4% in the top ten. Sequenced here: whole blood, sampled at baseline. These receptor sequences come from an adult who was a healthcare worker with PCR-confirmed SARS-CoV-2 infection or an uninfected control (not recorded which).

This clonotype was counted many times. The CDR3 region is CASSLGLSRGLGGTEAFF. CDR3 in DNA: TGTGCCAGCAGCTTAGGCCTAAGCAGGGGGCTTGGCGGCACTGAAGCTTTCTTT. The chain uses TRBV13 and TRBJ1-1; 8 bases are shared with TRBD1. Germline trimming cut 0 bases from V and 4 bases from J; bases unmatched to any gene: 13. Germline V gene sequence: CDR1 PRHDT, CDR2 FYEKMQ (reference sequence). This CDR3 contains 18 residues.

This clonotype occurred many times. The chain combines TRBV6-1 with TRBJ1-6; tentative D call: TRBD1 (5 bases). The germline CDR1 and CDR2 sequences are MNHNS and SASEGT. The length of the CDR3 is 13 residues. The ends were cut back, 3 bases at V and 7 bases at J, with 7 bases in the middle. DNA of the CDR3: TGTGCCAGCAGTGATTGGGGGAATTCACCCCTCCACTTT. Its protein is CASSDWGNSPLHF.

This clonotype showed up many times. This chain uses TRBV6-2 or TRBV6-3 with TRBJ2-7; D possibly matches TRBD1 or TRBD2 (5 bases each). CDR1 is MNHEY, CDR2 SVGEGT, per germline. The ends were cut back, 6 bases at V and 0 bases at J, with 15 bases in the middle. The CDR3 totals 15 residues. The CDR3 loop is CASRMPGRNSYEQYF. DNA of the CDR3: TGTGCCAGCAGAATGCCGGGACGCAACTCCTACGAGCAGTACTTC.

This clonotype has ten or more counts. The chain carries TRBV7-6 and TRBJ1-1; D may be TRBD1 (5 bases). CDR1 and CDR2 from the germline V gene are SGHVS and FNYEAQ. This CDR3 has 16 amino acids. With 1 base removed from V and 0 bases from J, the gap between germline ends came to 12 bases. The CDR3 loop is CASSLEPIGVNTEAFF. The CDR3 DNA sequence: TGTGCCAGCAGCTTAGAGCCTATAGGGGTGAACACTGAAGCTTTCTTT.

This chain joins TRBV21-1 and TRBJ2-7; TRBD1 is the table's D call and was not checked against the DNA. TRBV21-1 is flagged as a pseudogene. This CDR3 is built from 14 residues. This chain's CDR3 is CASSKGDRVYEQYF. CDR3 DNA sequence: TGTGCCAGCAGCAAAGGGGACAGGGTCTACGAGCAGTACTTC.

The CDR3 region has the DNA TGTGCCAGCAGCTTAGTGATCCTAGCGGACGACTACAATGAGCAGTTCTTC. Protein product: CASSLVILADDYNEQFF. This rearrangement joins TRBV7-9 to TRBJ2-1; 7 bases map to TRBD2. J lost 3 bases, V lost 1 base, and 9 bases had no gene match. The CDR3 runs 17 residues. Germline-derived CDR1 and CDR2 are SEHNR and FQNEAQ (reference sequence).

This clonotype has more than one count but fewer than ten. J is TRBJ2-1 and V is TRBV2; D unclear. Per the germline V gene, CDR1 is SNHLY and CDR2 is FYNNEI. This CDR3 spans 14 amino acids. The V end lost 0 bases, the J end lost 0 bases, and 3 bases lay between the germline ends. The CDR3 reads CASSEAASYNEQFF. CDR3 coding DNA: TGTGCCAGCAGTGAAGCGGCCTCCTACAATGAGCAGTTCTTC.

This clonotype occurred a few times. The chain carries TRBV6-6 and TRBJ1-2; no clear D gene. The V gene lost 6 bases and the J gene lost 2 bases, with 19 bases spanning the gap. The CDR3 contains 16 residues. Germline loops: CDR1 MNHNY, CDR2 SVGAGI (reference sequence). CDR3 sequence: CASSGNEGDGNYGYTF. The CDR3 DNA is TGTGCCAGCAGCGGAAATGAAGGCGACGGAAACTATGGCTACACCTTC.

In its sample, this clonotype was seen a few times. V gene TRBV27 combines with J gene TRBJ2-7; the D gene is possibly TRBD2 (5 bases). Trimming took 7 bases from V and 6 from J, leaving 13 bases between them. The CDR3 is 12 amino acids. Germline V gives CDR1 MNHEY, CDR2 SMNVEV (reference sequence). Written as DNA, the CDR3 is TGTGCCAGCACCGGACTCCTCTCCGAGCAGTACTTC. Translating it yields CASTGLLSEQYF.

This clonotype was found a few times. V usage is TRBV11-2 and J usage is TRBJ2-4; D may correspond to TRBD1 or TRBD2 (6 bases each). V lost 4 bases and J 1 base, leaving 11 bases between the germline ends. The CDR3 is 15 amino acids. The V gene's germline CDR1 is SGHAT and CDR2 FQNNGV. Written as DNA, the CDR3 is TGTGCCAGCAGCTCCGGGGGCTCGGCCAAAAACATTCAGTACTTC. This sequence encodes CASSSGGSAKNIQYF.

This clonotype was found a few times. This chain joins TRBV5-1 and TRBJ1-1; D might be TRBD1 (6 bases). The CDR3 is made up of 15 amino acids. V gave up 4 bases and J gave up 6 bases, with 19 bases separating them. CDR1 and CDR2 from the germline V gene are SGHRS and YFSETQ. The CDR3 spells CASSPRDTRRAEAFF. CDR3 DNA: TGCGCCAGCAGCCCCCGGGACACCCGTAGGGCTGAAGCTTTCTTT.

This clonotype was seen a few times. CDR3 protein: CSVSPPGRGETQYF. The CDR3 coding sequence is TGCAGCGTTTCTCCCCCGGGGCGGGGAGAGACCCAGTACTTC. V gene TRBV29-1 combines with J gene TRBJ2-5; weak D call: TRBD2 (6 bases). This CDR3 is 14 amino acids long. The ends were cut back, 5 bases at V and 4 bases at J, with 17 bases in the middle. CDR1 is SQVTM and CDR2 is ANQGSEA in the germline V gene.

Ten or more counts support this clonotype. The chain links TRBV12-3 or TRBV12-4 to TRBJ2-1, with D maybe TRBD2 (5 bases). The CDR3 consists of 15 residues. V was trimmed by 7 bases and J by 0 bases, leaving 13 bases between them. This CDR3 is CASTPRVGSYNEQFF. The CDR3 nucleotides read TGTGCCAGCACCCCGCGGGTCGGCTCCTACAATGAGCAGTTCTTC.

Many counts were recorded for this clonotype. The chain uses TRBV7-9 and TRBJ2-5; D remains unclear. V lost 3 bases and J 5 bases, leaving 13 bases between the germline ends. CDR3 length: 14 amino acids. Germline CDR1 is SEHNR and CDR2 is FQNEAQ (reference sequence). Here the CDR3 reads CASSFRDWQETQYF. CDR3 DNA sequence: TGTGCCAGCAGCTTTCGAGACTGGCAGGAGACCCAGTACTTC.

In this sample, this clonotype turned up many times. The chain carries TRBV27 and TRBJ2-1; TRBD2 aligns across 8 bases. Looked up from germline, CDR1 is MNHEY and CDR2 is SMNVEV (reference sequence). Germline trimming cut 2 bases from V and 0 bases from J; bases unmatched to any gene: 9. The CDR3 totals 18 residues. The CDR3 DNA reads TGTGCCAGCAGTTTAAAATTTTGGGGGACTAGCTCCTACAATGAGCAGTTCTTC. This codes for CASSLKFWGTSSYNEQFF.

This clonotype showed up just a few times. The rearrangement uses TRBV6-2 or TRBV6-3 and TRBJ2-5; D may be TRBD1 or TRBD2 (5 bases each). Germline CDR1 is MNHEY and CDR2 is SVGEGT. Deletions cut 7 bases from V and 2 bases from J, with 14 bases between. The CDR3 contains 14 residues. The CDR3 protein is CASNHGAEQETQYF. The CDR3 DNA is TGTGCCAGCAACCACGGGGCGGAACAAGAGACCCAGTACTTC.

The chain employs TRBV6-1 and TRBJ2-2, with TRBD1 matching over 8 bases. The CDR3 totals 15 residues. CDR1 and CDR2 (germline): MNHNS, SASEGT. Germline trimming cut 5 bases from V and 3 bases from J; bases unmatched to any gene: 5. This CDR3 reads CASSTTGADTGELFF. For the CDR3, the DNA is TGTGCCAGCAGTACGACAGGGGCGGACACCGGGGAGCTGTTTTTT.

This clonotype has more than one count but fewer than ten. J is TRBJ2-5 and V is TRBV20-1, with D perhaps being TRBD1 or TRBD2 (5 bases each). The CDR3 contains 14 residues. The germline V gene has CDR1 DFQATT and CDR2 SNEGSKA (reference sequence). With 6 bases removed from V and 4 bases from J, the gap between germline ends came to 18 bases. CDR3 bases: TGCAGTGCCGCCCTCGGCGGTGGGGGAGAGACCCAGTACTTC. It yields the protein CSAALGGGGETQYF.

This chain links TRBV27 with TRBJ1-2; 10 bases fit TRBD1. Looked up from germline, CDR1 is MNHEY and CDR2 is SMNVEV (reference sequence). The CDR3 runs 15 residues. Trimming at V came to 5 bases and at J to 2 bases, leaving 5 bases not matched to a gene. In nucleotides, the CDR3 is TGTGCCAGCAGTATACGGACAGGGGGGAACTATGGCTACACCTTC. Protein product: CASSIRTGGNYGYTF.

This clonotype is deemed medium-sized (0.01 to 0.1%). The gene calls are TRBV12-3 or TRBV12-4 and TRBJ1-5, with no clear D. V lost 1 base, J lost 4 bases, and 8 bases lay in between. The CDR3 totals 14 residues. CDR3 sequence: CASSLEERNQPQHF. Here the CDR3 DNA reads TGTGCCAGCAGTTTAGAAGAGAGAAATCAGCCCCAGCATTTT.

This clonotype was seen more than once but under ten times. V gene TRBV30 combines with J gene TRBJ2-1; D gene ambiguous. V gave up 2 bases and J gave up 4 bases, with 3 bases separating them. In germline, CDR1 is GTSNPN, CDR2 SVGIG (reference sequence). The CDR3 consists of 11 residues. The CDR3: CAWSQYNEQFF. The CDR3 region has the DNA TGTGCCTGGAGTCAGTACAATGAGCAGTTCTTC.

This clonotype was picked up a small number of times. The chain carries TRBV6-2 or TRBV6-3 and TRBJ2-7; D is possibly TRBD1 (5 bases). Germline CDR1 and CDR2: MNHEY and SVGEGT. CDR3 length: 14 residues. Trimming removed 6 bases at V and 6 bases at J, with 18 bases between. The CDR3, as DNA: TGTGCCAGCAGCCCTCCCTCCAGGGCGGCCGAGCAGTACTTC. Translated: CASSPPSRAAEQYF.

V is TRBV10-2 and J is TRBJ2-4, with TRBD2 as a possible D gene (5 bases). The germline gives CDR1 WSHSY, CDR2 SAAADI. V was cut by 2 bases and J by 0 bases, with 8 bases left in between. The CDR3 loop spans 15 amino acids. CDR3 residues: CASSEKRVAKNIQYF. The CDR3 DNA sequence: TGCGCCAGCAGTGAGAAGAGGGTAGCCAAAAACATTCAGTACTTC.